Listed here are 17 T cell receptor beta chains from one sample, sequenced in a study of shared clonotypes between healthy human individuals (dated by TCRdb to the early 2020s). The library was generated by the immunoSEQ multiplex PCR assay. This is the immuneACCESS table as TCRdb keeps it, with only in-frame sequences that have V and J called. A part of the clones is gone; compared with another copy, unresolved V genes explain less than half, and the rest is unexplained. For this sample there are fewer than 500,000 clones; almost 80% appear just once. Approximately 12% of the sample rests with the top ten. Sequenced material: PBMCs. The receptors were gathered from a woman aged 35 to 49 in good health. Some clones in this sample may be carry-over from other donors' samples.

CDR3: CASSDSLEATTDTQYF. CDR3 DNA sequence: TGTGCCAGCAGTGACTCCCTAGAAGCGACCACAGATACGCAGTATTTT. This chain connects TRBV6-4 to TRBJ2-3; D remains unclear. The CDR3 runs to 16 residues. Trimming removed 0 bases at V and 2 bases at J, with 12 bases between. CDR1 is MRHNA and CDR2 is SNTAGT in the germline V gene.

This clone was detected only once. This chain's CDR3 is CSGELQETQYF. The CDR3 bases are TGCAGTGGTGAGCTCCAAGAGACCCAGTACTTC. This sequence joins TRBV20-1 and TRBJ2-5; D not resolved. Trimming cost V 7 bases and J 1 base, with 7 bases left between them. The CDR3 is made up of 11 amino acids. Germline V gives CDR1 DFQATT, CDR2 SNEGSKA (reference sequence).

J is TRBJ2-6 and V is TRBV30; unclear D gene. Trimming pared 1 base from V and 0 bases from J, leaving 4 bases between. Germline CDR1 reads GTSNPN; CDR2 reads SVGIG (reference sequence). CDR3 length: 14 residues. The CDR3 is CAWSGYSGANVLTF. CDR3 DNA: TGTGCCTGGAGTGGGTACTCTGGGGCCAACGTCCTGACTTTC.

V gene TRBV18 combines with J gene TRBJ1-3; the D gene is possibly TRBD1 (6 bases). Germline V CDR1 and CDR2: KGHSH, LQKENI. The CDR3 is made up of 16 amino acids. Trimming took 4 bases from V and 0 from J, leaving 13 bases between them. The CDR3 protein is CASSRTAENSGNTIYF. The CDR3 bases are TGTGCCAGCTCACGGACAGCTGAGAACTCTGGAAACACCATATATTTT. Full variable domain (remainder filled in from reference TRBV18 and TRBJ1-3): NAGVMQNPRHLVRRRGQEARLRCSPMKGHSHVYWYRQLPEEGLKFMVYLQKENIIDESGMPKERFSAEFPKEGPSILRIQQVVRGDSAAYFCASSRTAENSGNTIYFGEGSWLTVV.

In regard to this clone: Other nucleotide sequences in the sample specify the same CDR3. V is TRBV9 and J is TRBJ2-3; no definite D call. The CDR3 loop spans 11 amino acids. The germline CDR1 and CDR2 sequences are SGDLS and YYNGEE. Trimming shortened V by 4 bases and J by 6 bases, and 6 bases separated the two germline ends. DNA of the CDR3: TGTGCCAGCAGCCTTGAGGATACGCAGTATTTT. Translation gives CASSLEDTQYF.

This chain joins TRBV28 and TRBJ1-3; D remains unclear. The CDR3 is made up of 19 amino acids. V was shortened by 5 bases and J by 2 bases, with 25 bases between the two germline ends. The germline gives CDR1 MDHEN, CDR2 SYDVKM. The CDR3 here is CASSPLGMGHSSAGNTIYF. Written as DNA, the CDR3 is TGTGCCAGCAGTCCGCTGGGGATGGGTCATTCGTCGGCTGGAAACACCATATATTTT.

The chain carries TRBV5-1 and TRBJ2-5; D remains ambiguous. Near its end, the DNA agrees better with TRBJ2-7, so the J call may be wrong. The V gene's germline CDR1 is SGHRS and CDR2 YFSETQ. The CDR3 runs to 13 residues. The CDR3 is CASSLGYPYEQYF. The CDR3 DNA is TGCGCCAGCAGCTTGGGCTACCCCTACGAGCAGTACTTC.

This CDR3 is CASANRNNAGELFF. The CDR3 DNA sequence: TGTGCCAGCGCTAACAGGAATAACGCCGGGGAGCTGTTTTTT. The V and J genes are TRBV2 and TRBJ2-2, with a tentative D call TRBD1 (5 bases). Trimming took 8 bases from V and 6 from J, leaving 16 bases between them. Germline CDR1 SNHLY, CDR2 FYNNEI. The CDR3 length is 14 residues. The full variable domain, with the rest looked up from reference TRBV2 and TRBJ2-2, is EPEVTQTPSHQVTQMGQEVILRCVPISNHLYFYWYRQILGQKVEFLVSFYNNEISEKSEIFDDQFSVERPDGSNFTLKIRSTKLEDSAMYFCASANRNNAGELFFGEGSRLTVL.

This clone is a singleton in its sample. J is TRBJ2-7 and V is TRBV30; D may match TRBD1 or TRBD2 (5 bases each). Germline V gene data show CDR1 as GTSNPN and CDR2 as SVGIG (reference sequence). Trimming cost V 1 base and J 4 bases, with 11 bases left between them. The CDR3 is 13 residues long. The CDR3 sequence is CAWSGGANYEQYF. DNA for the CDR3: TGTGCCTGGAGTGGAGGGGCCAATTACGAGCAGTACTTC.

The chain carries TRBV19 and TRBJ2-7, with a possible D match to TRBD1 (6 bases). V dropped 6 bases and J dropped 1 base, with 13 bases sitting between them. The CDR3 runs 14 residues. In germline, CDR1 is LNHDA, CDR2 SQIVND (reference sequence). The CDR3 nucleotides are TGTGCCAGTAGAACGACAGGCTTATCCTACGAGCAGTACTTC. As protein: CASRTTGLSYEQYF.

This rearrangement joins TRBV28 to TRBJ1-2, with TRBD1 identical over 8 bases. CDR1 MDHEN and CDR2 SYDVKM come from the germline V gene. The V segment lost 6 bases and the J segment 7 bases; nucleotides outside the gene matches: 7. This CDR3 comprises 13 residues. In nucleotides, the CDR3 is TGTGCCAGCAGCTCGACAGGGGCTTTTGGCTACACCTTC. It is translated as CASSSTGAFGYTF.

The rearrangement uses TRBV6-1 and TRBJ1-4; 9 bases are shared with TRBD1. This CDR3 is built from 16 residues. The J segment lost 4 bases and the V segment lost 1 base, leaving 4 bases of the junction unmatched. Germline CDR1 is MNHNS and CDR2 is SASEGT. The CDR3 DNA follows: TGTGCCAGCAGTGAAGGTTTGGGACAGGGTAATGAAAAACTGTTTTTT. It specifies CASSEGLGQGNEKLFF.

This clone has at least ten counts. This chain links TRBV10-1 with TRBJ1-2; the D gene is possibly TRBD1 (6 bases). CDR3 length: 14 amino acids. Trimming took 10 bases from V and 4 from J, leaving 19 bases between them. Germline loops: CDR1 WNHNN, CDR2 SYGVQD (reference sequence). The CDR3 DNA sequence: TGCGCCATAGCACTAAGCCTCAGGGGCTATGGCTACACCTTC. Protein: CAIALSLRGYGYTF.

This clone was recorded many times. The same CDR3 is also encoded by other DNA sequences in this sample. This sequence joins TRBV30 and TRBJ1-5, with a weak D call TRBD1 (5 bases). Germline loops: CDR1 GTSNPN, CDR2 SVGIG (reference sequence). Trimming stripped 4 bases from V and 4 bases from J, with 11 bases between. This CDR3 is built from 13 residues. DNA of the CDR3: TGTGCCTGGAATATGGGGGGTAATCAGCCCCAGCATTTT. This gives the protein CAWNMGGNQPQHF.

Notes on this clone: A much larger clone sits a single nucleotide away, making a read error possible. The CDR3 loop reads CASSPEMNTIYF. The DNA for the CDR3 is TGTGCCAGCAGCCCCGAGATGAACACCATATATTTT. The rearrangement joins TRBV6-5 to TRBJ1-3; D is unresolved. There are 12 residues in the CDR3. Germline V gene data show CDR1 as MNHEY and CDR2 as SVGAGI. Between the trimmed V and J ends, which lost 6 bases and 7 bases, there was a span of 10 bases.

The chain links TRBV4-2 to TRBJ1-1; possible D gene TRBD1, 6 bases. The CDR3 extends over 18 amino acids. Trimming took off 4 bases at V and 5 bases at J, with 26 bases between the two ends. CDR1 and CDR2 (germline): LGHNA, YNFKEQ. CDR3 nucleotides: TGTGCCAGCAGCCTAATAAGTTTTGACAGGACCCGCGGGACTGAAGCTTTCTTT. Protein product: CASSLISFDRTRGTEAFF.

CDR3 amino acids: CASSSNGARWGRYGYTF. As DNA, the CDR3 is TGTGCCAGCAGTTCCAATGGTGCTCGCTGGGGCCGCTATGGCTACACCTTC. The chain uses TRBV28 and TRBJ1-2, with D perhaps matching TRBD1 (5 bases). Deletions cut 4 bases from V and 4 bases from J, with 22 bases between. The length of the CDR3 is 17 residues. Germline V CDR1 and CDR2: MDHEN, SYDVKM.